This TCR beta chain was captured by sequencing in a study of T-cell reconstitution after alpha-beta-depleted transplantation in children. During its preparation, the TCRbeta library received unique molecular identifiers. From the PCR reads, TCRdb called clonotypes with MiXCR, one entry per CDR3 protein. The sample shows about 400,000 distinct CDR3 sequences, just over 20% of them seen only once. The CDR3 length is 14 residues. CDR1 is SGHDN and CDR2 is FVKESK in the germline V gene. The trim removed 3 bases at V and 9 bases at J, leaving 3 bases unmatched. This clonotype was sampled from a human donor who donated a stem cell graft to a child with acute myeloid leukemia. The genes are TRBV14 and TRBJ2-1, with 12 bases fitting TRBD2. The starting material was PBMCs from the stem cell graft donor, obtained from the stem cell graft. The CDR3 is CASSQTLAGGEQFF. DNA for the CDR3: TGTGCCAGCAGCCAGACACTAGCGGGAGGTGAGCAGTTCTTC.